A selection of T cell receptor beta chains follows, all from one sample in a study of shared clonotypes between healthy human individuals. Here immunoSEQ multiplex PCR was the method, and the copy in TCRdb shows in-frame clones only, minus some. The repertoire holds about 2.4 million clones, roughly 93% seen once, with approximately 0.37% in the top ten. The sample comprised naive CD4+ T cells from PBMCs. These receptors came from a man aged 18 to 30 in good health. Some clones in this sample may be carry-over from other donors' samples. The CDR3 runs from the conserved cysteine through the conserved F or W. Each record gives: clone size, J gene, V gene, D gene, CDR3 protein, CDR3 DNA. A D gene is named only where the DNA matches it firmly. Size values are once, few and many counts, or a class for expanded clones, and some rows have none.

>NA|TRBJ1-1|TRBV7-6|NA
CASSPTGKWGTEAFF
TGTGCCAGCAGCCCCACAGGGAAGTGGGGCACTGAAGCTTTCTTT
>NA|TRBJ2-5|TRBV29-1|NA
CSVDRGVMETQYF
TGCAGCGTTGACCGAGGGGTAATGGAGACCCAGTACTTC
>NA|TRBJ2-1|TRBV27|NA
CASSSPQLVRQFF
TGTGCCAGCAGTTCGCCCCAACTAGTGCGGCAGTTCTTC
>NA|TRBJ2-5|TRBV7-9|NA
CASSYPRGTMTSIETQYF
TGTGCCAGCAGCTACCCCCGGGGGACGATGACATCCATAGAGACCCAGTACTTC
>NA|TRBJ2-7|TRBV19|NA
CASSITGTLPYEQYF
TGTGCCAGTAGTATTACGGGGACACTTCCCTACGAGCAGTACTTC
>NA|TRBJ2-5|TRBV19|TRBD1
CASSRKTGAQETQYF
TGTGCCAGTAGTAGAAAGACAGGGGCCCAAGAGACCCAGTACTTC
>once|TRBJ1-3|TRBV19|NA
CASRSGSSGNTIYF
TGTGCCAGTAGGTCGGGTTCCTCTGGAAACACCATATATTTT
>NA|TRBJ2-7|TRBV7-8|NA
CASSPRLDRRDEQYF
TGTGCCAGCAGCCCCCGGCTCGACAGGAGGGACGAGCAGTACTTC
>NA|TRBJ1-1|TRBV10-3|NA
CATGMGETEAFF
TGTGCCACCGGGATGGGGGAGACTGAAGCTTTCTTT
>NA|TRBJ2-7|TRBV7-9|NA
CASSSKLREQYF
TGTGCCAGCAGCTCGAAATTGCGGGAGCAGTACTTC
>NA|TRBJ2-7|TRBV15|TRBD2
CATAPSGTTYEQYF
TGTGCCACCGCTCCAAGCGGGACGACCTACGAGCAGTACTTC
>NA|TRBJ2-1|TRBV6-1|TRBD2
CASSAQRLAEQFF
TGTGCCAGCAGTGCCCAACGACTAGCGGAGCAGTTCTTC
>NA|TRBJ2-3|TRBV28|NA
CASTRAGTDTQYF
TGTGCCAGCACTCGGGCGGGCACAGATACGCAGTATTTT
>NA|TRBJ1-5|TRBV18|TRBD1
CASSPSKPQGVQHF
TGTGCCAGCTCACCCTCTAAACCACAGGGGGTCCAGCATTTT
>NA|TRBJ2-4|TRBV28|TRBD2
CASRLAGGAQKDIQYF
TGTGCCAGCAGGTTAGCGGGAGGGGCCCAAAAGGACATTCAGTACTTC
>NA|TRBJ2-6|TRBV7-7|NA
CASSRTPRGAGANVLTF
TGTGCCAGCAGCCGAACCCCACGGGGAGCTGGGGCCAACGTCCTGACTTTC
>NA|TRBJ2-2|TRBV6-1|NA
CASLAEYTGELFF
TGTGCCAGCTTGGCAGAATACACCGGGGAGCTGTTTTTT
>NA|TRBJ1-1|TRBV6-5|NA
CASRGSRATEAFF
TGTGCCAGCAGGGGGTCTCGCGCCACTGAAGCTTTCTTT
>NA|TRBJ2-7|TRBV6-5|NA
CASRRAGYSYEQYF
TGTGCCAGCAGAAGGGCCGGCTACTCCTACGAGCAGTACTTC
>once|TRBJ2-7|TRBV5-1|NA
CASSEGNSGDEQYF
TGCGCCAGCAGCGAGGGTAACTCCGGGGACGAGCAGTACTTC
>NA|TRBJ1-2|TRBV18|NA
CASSPTTGYGYGYTF
TGTGCCAGCTCTCCTACAACAGGGTACGGTTATGGCTACACCTTC
>NA|TRBJ2-1|TRBV5-1|NA
CASSNGYNEQFF
TGCGCCAGCAGCAATGGATACAATGAGCAGTTCTTC
>NA|TRBJ1-4|TRBV19|NA
CASSTQGYNEKLFF
TGTGCCAGTAGTACCCAGGGTTATAATGAAAAACTGTTTTTT
>NA|TRBJ2-3|TRBV10-3|NA
CAISPGHTDTQYF
TGTGCCATCAGTCCGGGACACACAGATACGCAGTATTTT
>NA|TRBJ2-2|TRBV4-1|TRBD2
CASSFQTSGNTGELFF
TGCGCCAGCAGCTTCCAGACTAGCGGGAACACCGGGGAGCTGTTTTTT